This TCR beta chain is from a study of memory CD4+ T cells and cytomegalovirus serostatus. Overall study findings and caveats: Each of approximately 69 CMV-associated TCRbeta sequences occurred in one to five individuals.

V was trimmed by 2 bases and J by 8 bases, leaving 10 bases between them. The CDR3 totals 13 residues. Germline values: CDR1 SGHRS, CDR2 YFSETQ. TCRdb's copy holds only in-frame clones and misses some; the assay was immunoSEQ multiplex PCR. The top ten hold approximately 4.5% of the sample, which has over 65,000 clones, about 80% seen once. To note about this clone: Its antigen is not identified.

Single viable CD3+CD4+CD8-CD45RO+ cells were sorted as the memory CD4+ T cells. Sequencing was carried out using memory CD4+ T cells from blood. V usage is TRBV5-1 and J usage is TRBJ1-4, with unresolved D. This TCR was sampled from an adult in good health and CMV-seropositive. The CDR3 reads CASSLGPGEKLFF. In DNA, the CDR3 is TGCGCCAGCAGCTTAGGACCGGGGGAAAAACTGTTTTTT. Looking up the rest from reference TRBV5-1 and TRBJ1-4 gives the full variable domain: KAGVTQTPRYLIKTRGQQVTLSCSPISGHRSVSWYQQTPGQGLQFLFEYFSETQRNKGNFPGRFSGRQFSNSRSEMNVSTLELGDSALYLCASSLGPGEKLFFGSGTQLSVL.